This note documents a single TCR beta chain sequence. These data are taken from a study of blood T cell repertoires in COVID-19. The wider study: The United States, Italy and Spain provided the acute and convalescent COVID-19 samples.

CDR1 is PRHDT and CDR2 is FYEKMQ in the germline V gene (reference sequence). J was trimmed by 5 bases and V by 8 bases; bases with no gene match: 8. The CDR3 loop spans 13 amino acids. The method was immunoSEQ multiplex PCR; TCRdb's version includes in-frame clones alone and lacks a portion of them. This repertoire shows 250,000 or so clones, about 80% found once; its top ten account for about 9%. The sequence was collected from a man older than 75 with acute or convalescent COVID-19. Specimen: peripheral blood. The J gene is TRBJ2-7, the V gene TRBV13, with 8 bases matching TRBD1. As DNA, the CDR3 is TGTGCCAGCGCCGTCGGACAGGGCCACGAGCAGTACTTC. Residues: CASAVGQGHEQYF.